These 16 T cell receptor beta chains were all obtained from the same sample, sequenced in a study of technical replicates of blood from a handful of donors. The protocol was immunoSEQ multiplex PCR, while the TCRdb copy is restricted to in-frame clones and leaves out a portion. The profile shows roughly 80,000 clones, just under 95% of them singletons. Sequenced input: T cells isolated from PBMCs. Receptors originate from a human donor in good health.

The J gene is TRBJ2-3, the V gene TRBV6-5; perhaps TRBD1 as D (5 bases). Germline-derived CDR1 and CDR2 are MNHEY and SVGAGI. CDR3 length: 16 amino acids. Trimming removed 4 bases at V and 4 bases at J, with 18 bases between. CDR3 in DNA: TGTGCCAGCAGTTTCAATAGCTGGGGCCGCCCAGATACGCAGTATTTT. Amino acids: CASSFNSWGRPDTQYF.

CDR3 DNA sequence: TGTGCCAGCAGCTACCTGGTGGGGATAGGGGGCGCAGATACGCAGTATTTT. Protein sequence: CASSYLVGIGGADTQYF. The V call is TRBV5-6, the J call TRBJ2-3; TRBD1 agrees at 7 bases. The V gene end was trimmed by 3 bases and the J gene end by 4 bases; junction bases not matched to a gene: 14. This CDR3 comprises 17 residues. Looked up from germline, CDR1 is SGHDT and CDR2 is YYEEEE. The complete variable domain, with remaining parts taken from reference TRBV5-6 and TRBJ2-3, reads DAGVTQSPTHLIKTRGQQVTLRCSPKSGHDTVSWYQQALGQGPQFIFQYYEEEERQRGNFPDRFSGHQFPNYSSELNVNALLLGDSALYLCASSYLVGIGGADTQYFGPGTRLTVL.

This chain connects TRBV6-6 to TRBJ2-3; tentatively, D is TRBD2 (6 bases). Deletions cut 2 bases from V and 6 bases from J, with 18 bases between. This CDR3 comprises 16 residues. CDR1 MNHNY and CDR2 SVGAGI come from the germline V gene (reference sequence). The chain's CDR3 is CASSYSRRVPLDTQYF. The DNA for the CDR3 is TGTGCCAGCAGTTACAGTAGGAGGGTACCCCTTGATACGCAGTATTTT.

The V and J genes are TRBV4-1 and TRBJ2-7, with TRBD1 as a possible D gene (6 bases). With 3 bases removed from V and 2 bases from J, the gap between germline ends came to 14 bases. CDR1 and CDR2 (germline): MGHRA, YSYEKL. This CDR3 is 15 amino acids long. In DNA, the CDR3 is TGCGCCAGCAGCCAGACCCGGGACACCACCTACGAGCAGTACTTC. This sequence encodes CASSQTRDTTYEQYF.

V usage is TRBV19 and J usage is TRBJ2-4; perhaps TRBD2 as D (6 bases). V was shortened by 5 bases and J by 2 bases, with 19 bases between the two germline ends. CDR3 length equals 17 residues. Germline V lookup: CDR1 LNHDA, CDR2 SQIVND (reference sequence). CDR3 bases: TGTGCCAGTAGTGAGGCGGGAAGGGGTCCTACCAAAAACATTCAGTACTTC. It specifies CASSEAGRGPTKNIQYF.

The rearrangement joins TRBV19 to TRBJ1-5, with D maybe TRBD1 (6 bases). CDR1 is LNHDA and CDR2 is SQIVND in the germline V gene (reference sequence). V lost 4 bases and J lost 0, with 16 bases in between. The CDR3 has 17 residues. CDR3 amino acids: CASSSNTGTYSNQPQHF. The CDR3 coding sequence is TGTGCCAGTAGTAGTAATACAGGGACGTATAGCAATCAGCCCCAGCATTTT.

J is TRBJ2-3 and V is TRBV27; unclear D gene. Germline V CDR1 and CDR2: MNHEY, SMNVEV (reference sequence). This CDR3 has 15 residues. V lost 6 bases and J 4 bases, leaving 17 bases between the germline ends. For the CDR3, the DNA is TGTGCCAGCAGGTCATATAGTGGTCTCGCAGATACGCAGTATTTT. This gives the protein CASRSYSGLADTQYF.

CDR3 amino acids: CASGNMDRASGANVLTF. The DNA for the CDR3 is TGTGCCAGCGGCAACATGGACAGGGCCTCTGGGGCCAACGTCCTGACTTTC. V usage is TRBV25-1 and J usage is TRBJ2-6; TRBD1 matches 8 bases. Germline V gene sequence: CDR1 MGHDK, CDR2 SYGVNS. CDR3 size: 17 residues. Germline trimming cut 8 bases from V and 0 bases from J; bases unmatched to any gene: 9.

The V call is TRBV19, the J call TRBJ2-7, with D possibly matching TRBD2 (6 bases). The V gene lost 7 bases and the J gene lost 0 bases, with 13 bases spanning the gap. Germline values: CDR1 LNHDA, CDR2 SQIVND (reference sequence). This CDR3 is built from 14 residues. The CDR3 protein is CASTPGLYSYEQYF. CDR3 coding DNA: TGTGCCAGTACCCCGGGACTTTACTCCTACGAGCAGTACTTC.

The V and J genes are TRBV28 and TRBJ1-2; 9 nucleotides align to TRBD1. V gave up 2 bases and J gave up 4 bases; unmatched junction bases: 5. CDR3 length: 15 residues. Germline loops: CDR1 MDHEN, CDR2 SYDVKM. The DNA of the CDR3 is TGTGCCAGCAGTTTAAGGGGACAGGGTGCCTATGGCTACACCTTC. Its translation: CASSLRGQGAYGYTF.

This clone was seen a single time. This rearrangement joins TRBV11-3 to TRBJ2-7; tentatively, D is TRBD1 (6 bases). V gave up 5 bases and J gave up 2 bases, with 16 bases separating them. The CDR3 has 15 residues. CDR1 and CDR2 (germline): SGHNT, YENEEA. The CDR3 protein is CASSDFSGTTYEQYF. CDR3 bases: TGTGCCAGCAGCGACTTCTCCGGGACAACCTACGAGCAGTACTTC.

CDR3 in DNA: TGTGCCAGCAGCATTACGACTCAGGGTTTCACTGAAGCTTTCTTT. Translating it yields CASSITTQGFTEAFF. This sequence joins TRBV7-9 and TRBJ1-1; D might be TRBD1 (5 bases). V was clipped by 5 bases and J by 4 bases, with 17 bases between them. Germline values: CDR1 SEHNR, CDR2 FQNEAQ (reference sequence). The CDR3 is 15 amino acids.

V usage is TRBV6-1 and J usage is TRBJ2-5; TRBD1 might be the D (5 bases). V lost 0 bases and J 5 bases, leaving 22 bases between the germline ends. The CDR3 contains 18 residues. Germline V gene data show CDR1 as MNHNS and CDR2 as SASEGT. For the CDR3, the DNA is TGTGCCAGCAGTGAAGCTCCCCTCAAAGGGTACAAGGGGGAGACCCAGTACTTC. Translated: CASSEAPLKGYKGETQYF.

The chain recombines TRBV7-9 with TRBJ2-7; 7 bases agree with TRBD2. The CDR3 has 14 residues. V lost 7 bases, J lost 2 bases, and 8 bases stayed unmatched. Germline CDR1 SEHNR, CDR2 FQNEAQ (reference sequence). The CDR3: CASTPLATPYEQYF. CDR3 coding DNA: TGTGCCAGCACCCCACTAGCGACTCCCTACGAGCAGTACTTC.

This chain connects TRBV15 to TRBJ2-7; D perhaps matches TRBD1 (6 bases). Germline V gene lookup returns CDR1 LNHNV and CDR2 YYDKDF (reference sequence). V lost 0 bases and J 5 bases, leaving 17 bases between the germline ends. This CDR3 contains 16 residues. The CDR3 DNA sequence: TGTGCCACCAGCAGAGATCAACAGGGTAGAATCCACGAGCAGTACTTC. Amino acid sequence: CATSRDQQGRIHEQYF.

The V and J genes are TRBV6-5 and TRBJ2-1; possible D gene TRBD2, 5 bases. This CDR3 comprises 16 residues. The ends were cut back, 4 bases at V and 10 bases at J, with 23 bases in the middle. CDR1 and CDR2 (germline): MNHEY, SVGAGI. The CDR3 spells CASSSTVRGYNVEQFF. The CDR3 DNA reads as TGTGCCAGCAGTTCCACGGTCCGGGGATACAATGTAGAGCAGTTCTTC.